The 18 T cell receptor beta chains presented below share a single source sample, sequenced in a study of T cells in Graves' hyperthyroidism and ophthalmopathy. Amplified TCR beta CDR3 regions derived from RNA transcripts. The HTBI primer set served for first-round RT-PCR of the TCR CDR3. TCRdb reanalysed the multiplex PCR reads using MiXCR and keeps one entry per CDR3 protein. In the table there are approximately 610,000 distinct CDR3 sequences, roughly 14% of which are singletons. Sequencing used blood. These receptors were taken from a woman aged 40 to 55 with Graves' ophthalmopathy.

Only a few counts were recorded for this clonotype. CDR3: CASSLSSAGTHEQYF. The CDR3 coding sequence is TGTGCCAGCAGCTTGTCGTCGGCAGGTACCCACGAGCAGTACTTC. The gene calls are TRBV7-2 and TRBJ2-7, with D unclear. V dropped 3 bases and J dropped 5 bases, with 17 bases sitting between them. The CDR3 has 15 residues. The germline V gene encodes CDR1 SGHTA and CDR2 FQGNSA. Filled out from reference TRBV7-2 and TRBJ2-7, the complete variable domain reads GAGVSQSPSNKVTEKGKDVELRCDPISGHTALYWYRQSLGQGLEFLIYFQGNSAPDKSGLPSDRFSAERTGGSVSTLTIQRTQQEDSAVYLCASSLSSAGTHEQYFGPGTRLTVT.

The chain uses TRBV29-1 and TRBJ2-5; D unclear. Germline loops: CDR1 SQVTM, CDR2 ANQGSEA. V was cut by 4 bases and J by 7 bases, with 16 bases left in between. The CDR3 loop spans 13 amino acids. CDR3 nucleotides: TGCAGCGTTGTAGGCTCAGGCTGGGTGACCCAGTACTTC. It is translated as CSVVGSGWVTQYF.

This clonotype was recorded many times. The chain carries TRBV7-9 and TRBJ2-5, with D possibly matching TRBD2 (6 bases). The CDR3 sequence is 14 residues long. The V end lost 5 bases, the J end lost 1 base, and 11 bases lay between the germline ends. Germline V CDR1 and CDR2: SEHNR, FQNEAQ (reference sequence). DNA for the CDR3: TGTGCCAGCAGCGACCGGCGGGGCCAAGAGACCCAGTACTTC. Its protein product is CASSDRRGQETQYF.

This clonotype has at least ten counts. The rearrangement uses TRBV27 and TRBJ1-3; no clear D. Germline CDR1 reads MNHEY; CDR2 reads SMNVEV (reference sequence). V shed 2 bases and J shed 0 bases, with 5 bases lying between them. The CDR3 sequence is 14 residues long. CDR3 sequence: CASSLTYSGNTIYF. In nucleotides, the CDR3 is TGTGCCAGCAGTTTAACGTACTCTGGAAACACCATATATTTT.

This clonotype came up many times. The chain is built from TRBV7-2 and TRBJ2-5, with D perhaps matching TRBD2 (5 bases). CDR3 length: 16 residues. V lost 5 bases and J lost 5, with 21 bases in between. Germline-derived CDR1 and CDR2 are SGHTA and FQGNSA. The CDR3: CASSTGLLGERETQYF. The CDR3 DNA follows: TGTGCCAGCAGCACCGGACTCCTCGGTGAAAGGGAGACCCAGTACTTC.

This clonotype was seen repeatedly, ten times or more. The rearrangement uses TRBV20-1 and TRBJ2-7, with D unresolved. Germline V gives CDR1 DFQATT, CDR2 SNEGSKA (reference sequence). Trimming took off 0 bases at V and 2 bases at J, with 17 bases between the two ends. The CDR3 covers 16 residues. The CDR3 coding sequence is TGCAGTGCTAGAGATCTATTCGGGCTAGTCCCCTACGAGCAGTACTTC. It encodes CSARDLFGLVPYEQYF.

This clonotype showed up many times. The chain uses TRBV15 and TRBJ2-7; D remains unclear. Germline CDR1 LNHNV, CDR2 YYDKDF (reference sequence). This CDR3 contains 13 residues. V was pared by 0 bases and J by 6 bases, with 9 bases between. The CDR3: CATSREPGSEQYF. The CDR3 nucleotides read TGTGCCACCAGCAGAGAACCGGGTTCCGAGCAGTACTTC. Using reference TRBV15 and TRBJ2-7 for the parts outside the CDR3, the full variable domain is DAMVIQNPRYQVTQFGKPVTLSCSQTLNHNVMYWYQQKSSQAPKLLFHYYDKDFNNEADTPDNFQSRRPNTSFCFLDIRSPGLGDTAMYLCATSREPGSEQYFGPGTRLTVT.

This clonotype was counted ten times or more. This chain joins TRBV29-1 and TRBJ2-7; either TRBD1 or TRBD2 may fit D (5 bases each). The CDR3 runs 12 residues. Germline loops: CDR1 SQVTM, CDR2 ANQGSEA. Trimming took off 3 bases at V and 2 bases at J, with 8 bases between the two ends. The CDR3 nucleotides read TGCAGCGTTGAGGTGGGGGCCTACGAGCAGTACTTC. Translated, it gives CSVEVGAYEQYF.

The CDR3 DNA sequence: TGTGCCAGCTCACGTACCGGGACAGCGAACACCGGGGAGCTGTTTTTT. Protein product: CASSRTGTANTGELFF. The rearrangement uses TRBV18 and TRBJ2-2; 7 bases match TRBD1. Looked up from germline, CDR1 is KGHSH and CDR2 is LQKENI. The CDR3 runs 16 residues. The junction had 5 bases not matched to a gene; V was cut back by 4 bases and J by 0 bases.

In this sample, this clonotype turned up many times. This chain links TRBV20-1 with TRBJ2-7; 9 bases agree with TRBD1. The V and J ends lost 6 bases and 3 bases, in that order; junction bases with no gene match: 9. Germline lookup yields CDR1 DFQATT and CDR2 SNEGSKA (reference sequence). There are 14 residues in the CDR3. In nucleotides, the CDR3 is TGCAGTGCCCGTCCCGTGACAGGGGGCTACGAGCAGTACTTC. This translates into CSARPVTGGYEQYF.

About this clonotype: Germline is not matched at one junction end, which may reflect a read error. CDR3 nucleotide sequence: TGTGCCTGGAGTGCCGGGGGCGGGAGGTTTAATTCTTTC. Amino acid sequence: CAWSAGGGRFNSF. The chain joins TRBV30 to TRBJ2-7; 8 bases align to TRBD2. Germline lookup yields CDR1 GTSNPN and CDR2 SVGIG (reference sequence). This CDR3 contains 13 residues.

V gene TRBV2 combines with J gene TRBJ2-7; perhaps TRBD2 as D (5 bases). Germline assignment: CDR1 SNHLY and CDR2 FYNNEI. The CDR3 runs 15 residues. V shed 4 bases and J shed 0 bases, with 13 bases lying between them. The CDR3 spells CASSGRAASSYEQYF. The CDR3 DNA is TGTGCCAGCAGTGGTAGAGCGGCTAGCTCCTACGAGCAGTACTTC.

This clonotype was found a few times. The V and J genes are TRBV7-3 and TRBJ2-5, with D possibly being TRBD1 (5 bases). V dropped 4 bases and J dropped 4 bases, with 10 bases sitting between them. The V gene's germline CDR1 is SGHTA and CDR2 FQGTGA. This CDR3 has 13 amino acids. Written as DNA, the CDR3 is TGTGCCAGCAGCTCGACAGCATTAGAGACCCAGTACTTC. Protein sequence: CASSSTALETQYF.

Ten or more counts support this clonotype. This CDR3 is CASSDDKSGNTIYF. The CDR3 DNA sequence: TGTGCCAGCAGTGACGATAAATCCGGAAACACCATATATTTT. The chain couples TRBV6-1 to TRBJ1-3; D remains ambiguous. V gave up 3 bases and J gave up 4 bases, with 10 bases separating them. Germline CDR1 reads MNHNS; CDR2 reads SASEGT. There are 14 residues in the CDR3.

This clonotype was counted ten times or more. CDR3 sequence reads: CASLGPGQRLGEQYF. CDR3 DNA: TGTGCCAGCCTTGGACCGGGACAGCGATTGGGCGAGCAGTACTTC. The genes are TRBV25-1 and TRBJ2-7; TRBD1 matches 7 bases. The CDR3 extends over 15 amino acids. Trimming at V came to 8 bases and at J to 6 bases, leaving 16 bases not matched to a gene. In germline, CDR1 is MGHDK, CDR2 SYGVNS.

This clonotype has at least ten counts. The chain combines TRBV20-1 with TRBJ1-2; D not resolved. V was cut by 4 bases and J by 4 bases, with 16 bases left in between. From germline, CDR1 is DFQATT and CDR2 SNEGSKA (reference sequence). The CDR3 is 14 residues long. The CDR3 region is CSAIDTVRRYGYTF. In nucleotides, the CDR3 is TGCAGTGCTATTGACACTGTTCGGCGCTATGGCTACACCTTC.

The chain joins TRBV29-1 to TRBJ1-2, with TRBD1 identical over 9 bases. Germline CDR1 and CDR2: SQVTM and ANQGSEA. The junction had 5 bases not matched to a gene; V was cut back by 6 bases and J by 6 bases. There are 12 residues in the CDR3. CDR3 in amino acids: CSVYGDRDGYTF. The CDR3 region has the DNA TGCAGCGTCTATGGGGACAGGGATGGCTACACCTTC.

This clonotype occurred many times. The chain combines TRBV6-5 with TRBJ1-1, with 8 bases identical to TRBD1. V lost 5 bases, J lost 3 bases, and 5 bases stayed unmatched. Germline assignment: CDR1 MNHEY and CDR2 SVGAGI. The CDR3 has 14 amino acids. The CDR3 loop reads CASSQGAGDTEAFF. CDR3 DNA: TGTGCCAGCAGTCAGGGGGCGGGGGACACTGAAGCTTTCTTT.